One sample yielded the 14 T cell receptor beta chains listed below, sequenced in a study of shared clonotypes between healthy human individuals. Produced via immunoSEQ multiplex PCR; TCRdb's table is partial and in-frame only. In the table there are about 2.3 million clones, about 90% of which are singletons. Input material: naive CD4+ T cells from PBMCs. Subset noted: CD45RA+ positively selected. These receptor sequences come from a man aged 18 to 29 in good health. Some clones in this sample may be carry-over from other donors' samples.

The CDR3 nucleotides read TGTGCCAGTAGTAGGTCTTCTAGCGGGAGAGGGGATACGCAGTATTTT. Translated, it gives CASSRSSSGRGDTQYF. The chain employs TRBV19 and TRBJ2-3, with TRBD2 matching over 10 bases. The V and J ends lost 4 bases and 6 bases, in that order; junction bases with no gene match: 10. The CDR3 is made up of 16 amino acids. Per germline, CDR1 LNHDA and CDR2 SQIVND (reference sequence). Together with reference TRBV19 and TRBJ2-3, the CDR3 gives the full variable domain: DGGITQSPKYLFRKEGQNVTLSCEQNLNHDAMYWYRQDPGQGLRLIYYSQIVNDFQKGDIAEGYSVSREKKESFPLTVTSAQKNPTAFYLCASSRSSSGRGDTQYFGPGTRLTVL.

V is TRBV28 and J is TRBJ2-2, with D unresolved. The CDR3 has 12 amino acids. Trimming removed 8 bases at V and 0 bases at J, with 4 bases between. Germline V gene lookup returns CDR1 MDHEN and CDR2 SYDVKM. The CDR3 spells CASFPNTGELFF. The CDR3, as DNA: TGTGCCAGCTTCCCGAACACCGGGGAGCTGTTTTTT.

For the CDR3, the DNA is TGTGCCAGCAGCTCATTAGGGACTAGCGTTTCCTACGAGCAGTACTTC. Amino acids: CASSSLGTSVSYEQYF. This chain joins TRBV11-2 and TRBJ2-7, with TRBD2 matching 10 bases. Unmatched junction bases numbered 7, after V lost 4 bases and J lost 1 base. Germline V gene sequence: CDR1 SGHAT, CDR2 FQNNGV. The CDR3 runs 16 residues.

This chain uses TRBV28 with TRBJ2-4, with 9 nucleotides matching TRBD2. Germline lookup yields CDR1 MDHEN and CDR2 SYDVKM. The CDR3 length is 15 residues. Trimming cost V 4 bases and J 7 bases; bases outside gene matches: 8. CDR3 residues: CASSYLAGKRNIQYF. The DNA for the CDR3 is TGTGCCAGCAGTTATCTAGCGGGAAAACGGAACATTCAGTACTTC.

The gene calls are TRBV11-3 and TRBJ1-4; 7 nucleotides agree with TRBD1. V lost 3 bases and J lost 3; bases outside the gene matches: 10. From germline, CDR1 is SGHNT and CDR2 YENEEA. The CDR3 loop spans 17 amino acids. The CDR3 DNA sequence: TGTGCCAGCAGCTTGGGGGGAGGGGGCGAGGCTAATGAAAAACTGTTTTTT. Encoded protein: CASSLGGGGEANEKLFF. Full variable domain (remainder filled in from reference TRBV11-3 and TRBJ1-4): EAGVVQSPRYKIIEKKQPVAFWCNPISGHNTLYWYLQNLGQGPELLIRYENEEAVDDSQLPKDRFSAERLKGVDSTLKIQPAELGDSAVYLCASSLGGGGEANEKLFFGSGTQLSVL.

V is TRBV5-1 and J is TRBJ2-7; 12 bases match TRBD1. V was clipped by 6 bases and J by 6 bases; unmatched bases: 10. Per the germline V gene, CDR1 is SGHRS and CDR2 is YFSETQ. This CDR3 has 15 amino acids. For the CDR3, the DNA is TGCGCCAGCACCCTCAAGGGACAGGGGGCGTCCGAGCAGTACTTC. Translation gives CASTLKGQGASEQYF.

V and J are TRBV5-1 and TRBJ2-1, with D possibly TRBD1 on 6 matching bases. V gave up 0 bases and J gave up 7 bases, with 11 bases separating them. Per germline, CDR1 SGHRS and CDR2 YFSETQ. CDR3 length: 14 amino acids. CDR3 DNA: TGCGCCAGCAGCTTGGACAGGGTGGAGAATGAGCAGTTCTTC. Its translation is CASSLDRVENEQFF.

The chain has TRBV29-1 and TRBJ2-2; 7 nucleotides align to TRBD1. The trim removed 6 bases at V and 4 bases at J, leaving 8 bases unmatched. This CDR3 contains 14 residues. The V gene's germline CDR1 is SQVTM and CDR2 ANQGSEA. CDR3 DNA: TGCAGCGTCCTCCTGACAGGGCTCACCGGGGAGCTGTTTTTT. This sequence encodes CSVLLTGLTGELFF.

The table lists this clone with a count of one. The chain carries TRBV19 and TRBJ2-2, with a tentative D call TRBD2 (7 bases). Trimming pared 6 bases from V and 0 bases from J, leaving 20 bases between. From germline, CDR1 is LNHDA and CDR2 SQIVND (reference sequence). The CDR3 covers 18 residues. CDR3 nucleotides: TGTGCCAGTAGCCAACTAGGGGGGGCCCCCTCGAACACCGGGGAGCTGTTTTTT. Translated: CASSQLGGAPSNTGELFF.

Only one count was recorded for this clone. The sample has other DNA sequences that encode this CDR3 too. This rearrangement joins TRBV5-1 to TRBJ1-3; possible D gene TRBD1, 6 bases. V shed 3 bases and J shed 2 bases, with 12 bases lying between them. The length of the CDR3 is 15 residues. Germline values: CDR1 SGHRS, CDR2 YFSETQ. CDR3 in amino acids: CASSSDGGPGNTIYF. In DNA form, the CDR3 reads TGCGCCAGCAGCTCGGACGGGGGGCCTGGAAACACCATATATTTT.

CDR3 in amino acids: CSAQGRQGKYF. DNA of the CDR3: TGCAGCGCTCAAGGCCGACAGGGGAAGTACTTC. V gene TRBV29-1 combines with J gene TRBJ2-4; 8 nucleotides align to TRBD1. Germline lookup yields CDR1 SQVTM and CDR2 ANQGSEA. Trimming cost V 7 bases and J 14 bases; bases outside gene matches: 10. This CDR3 has 11 residues.

The table lists this clone with a few counts. V usage is TRBV7-2 and J usage is TRBJ1-1, with D hard to call. The germline CDR1 and CDR2 sequences are SGHTA and FQGNSA. The V end lost 3 bases, the J end lost 8 bases, and 7 bases lay between the germline ends. The CDR3 runs to 11 residues. CDR3 amino acids: CASSFDKEAFF. In DNA, the CDR3 is TGTGCCAGCAGCTTTGACAAGGAAGCTTTCTTT.

J is TRBJ2-7 and V is TRBV5-1, with a weak D call TRBD2 (6 bases). Germline CDR1 SGHRS, CDR2 YFSETQ. V was trimmed by 4 bases and J by 6 bases, leaving 17 bases between them. CDR3 size: 14 residues. CDR3 in amino acids: CASSLSTGVSEQYF. The CDR3 nucleotides are TGCGCCAGCAGCCTGTCCACGGGGGTATCCGAGCAGTACTTC.

Only one count was recorded for this clone. The genes are TRBV30 and TRBJ1-1; the D gene is possibly TRBD1 (5 bases). Germline V gene data show CDR1 as GTSNPN and CDR2 as SVGIG (reference sequence). Trimming cost V 8 bases and J 5 bases, with 21 bases left between them. The CDR3 extends over 14 amino acids. The DNA for the CDR3 is TGTGCCCGCGGCGGGACGACTTTCAATACTGAAGCTTTCTTT. It specifies CARGGTTFNTEAFF. Complete variable domain (other parts from reference TRBV30 and TRBJ1-1): SQTIHQWPATLVQPVGSPLSLECTVEGTSNPNLYWYRQAAGRGLQLLFYSVGIGQISSEVPQNLSASRPQDRQFILSSKKLLLSDSGFYLCARGGTTFNTEAFFGQGTRLTVV.